This passage covers 21 T cell receptor beta chains from one sample sequenced in a study of T cells after yellow fever vaccination (dated 2019 in TCRdb). Libraries were made using 5' RACE. TCRdb lists the instrument as Illumina HiSeq 2500. TCRdb handled the public reads itself, with Q25 trimming in fastp and clone calling in MiXCR, and kept productive beta chains. Rows with a matching CDR3 protein are joined into one entry that keeps the most common DNA and genes. This sample comprises about 110,000 distinct CDR3 sequences, 6.5% to 9% of them detected only once. Jointly, the top ten make up 25% of the sample. The sample's treatment or condition, from its label and the paper: live attenuated yellow fever vaccine strain. Here the sequenced sample was CD8+ T cells sorted from PBMCs, taken 45 days after the yellow fever booster vaccination. These receptor sequences come from a man younger than 45 who received the YFV17D yellow fever vaccine.

A few counts support this clonotype. This chain joins TRBV11-2 and TRBJ2-7; 9 bases are a match to TRBD2. Germline trimming cut 5 bases from V and 6 bases from J; bases unmatched to any gene: 20. CDR1 and CDR2 from the germline V gene are SGHAT and FQNNGV. The CDR3 length is 18 residues. CDR3 region: CASSTTGAGWGLAGEQYF. The CDR3 DNA sequence: TGTGCCAGCAGCACCACGGGGGCTGGGTGGGGACTAGCAGGCGAGCAGTACTTC.

This clonotype has ten or more counts. The J gene is TRBJ2-5, the V gene TRBV6-5; D is unresolved. In germline, CDR1 is MNHEY, CDR2 SVGAGI. This CDR3 contains 11 residues. V lost 7 bases and J 5 bases, leaving 8 bases between the germline ends. This chain's CDR3 is CASIPWETQYF. The DNA of the CDR3 is TGTGCCAGCATCCCCTGGGAGACCCAGTACTTC.

This clonotype was recorded at least ten times. This chain joins TRBV7-7 and TRBJ2-5; D gene ambiguous. CDR1 is SSHAT, CDR2 FNYEAQ, per germline (reference sequence). The CDR3 runs 13 residues. With 5 bases removed from V and 0 bases from J, the gap between germline ends came to 7 bases. The DNA for the CDR3 is TGTGCCAGCAGCCCCCGTAACCAAGAGACCCAGTACTTC. Translating gives CASSPRNQETQYF. The whole variable domain, remainder taken from reference TRBV7-7 and TRBJ2-5, is GAGVSQSPRYKVTKRGQDVTLRCDPISSHATLYWYQQALGQGPEFLTYFNYEAQPDKSGLPSDRFSAERPEGSISTLTIQRTEQRDSAMYRCASSPRNQETQYFGPGTRLLVL.

Many counts were recorded for this clonotype. The V and J genes are TRBV9 and TRBJ2-3, with D perhaps TRBD2 (6 bases). Germline CDR1 and CDR2: SGDLS and YYNGEE. V shed 4 bases and J shed 2 bases, with 14 bases lying between them. This CDR3 has 15 amino acids. CDR3 DNA: TGTGCCAGCAGCCCTAGCCTAGCGAACACAGATACGCAGTATTTT. Protein sequence: CASSPSLANTDTQYF.

This clonotype was counted at least ten times. This chain connects TRBV20-1 to TRBJ2-2, with D unresolved. Germline V lookup: CDR1 DFQATT, CDR2 SNEGSKA (reference sequence). V was trimmed by 5 bases and J by 2 bases, leaving 15 bases between them. This CDR3 is 15 amino acids long. As DNA, the CDR3 is TGCAGTGCTCCCCCCACTCCCCTTAACACCGGGGAGCTGTTTTTT. Its translation: CSAPPTPLNTGELFF.

This clonotype has only a few counts. The chain is built from TRBV13 and TRBJ1-1; no reliable D call. This CDR3 is 13 amino acids long. V dropped 3 bases and J dropped 4 bases, with 9 bases sitting between them. CDR1 and CDR2 (germline): PRHDT, FYEKMQ (reference sequence). The CDR3 region is CASSFVGSTEAFF. CDR3 in DNA: TGTGCCAGCAGCTTCGTCGGCAGCACTGAAGCTTTCTTT. Supplemented by reference TRBV13 and TRBJ1-1, the full variable domain reads AAGVIQSPRHLIKEKRETATLKCYPIPRHDTVYWYQQGPGQDPQFLISFYEKMQSDKGSIPDRFSAQQFSDYHSELNMSSLELGDSALYFCASSFVGSTEAFFGQGTRLTVV.

V usage is TRBV5-4 and J usage is TRBJ2-7, with D unclear. This CDR3 contains 12 residues. With 0 bases removed from V and 3 bases from J, the gap between germline ends came to 4 bases. The germline CDR1 and CDR2 sequences are SGHNT and YYREEE (reference sequence). The CDR3 here is CASSLECYEQYF. CDR3 sequence (DNA): TGTGCCAGCAGCTTGGAGTGCTACGAGCAGTACTTC.

Ten or more counts support this clonotype. The V gene is TRBV6-5, the J gene TRBJ1-2, with TRBD1 as a possible D gene (6 bases). Germline V gene sequence: CDR1 MNHEY, CDR2 SVGAGI. This CDR3 spans 15 amino acids. The V gene lost 0 bases and the J gene lost 8 bases, with 16 bases spanning the gap. CDR3 nucleotide sequence: TGTGCCAGCAGTTACTCGGGGGGCACCGGAGAGGGCTACACCTTC. This encodes CASSYSGGTGEGYTF.

This clonotype was detected many times. This rearrangement joins TRBV29-1 to TRBJ2-7; D not resolved. The germline V gene encodes CDR1 SQVTM and CDR2 ANQGSEA. V lost 5 bases and J lost 0, with 11 bases in between. The CDR3 runs 13 residues. CDR3 in DNA: TGCAGCGTTAAAATAGCCGCCTCCTACGAGCAGTACTTC. Residues: CSVKIAASYEQYF.

This clonotype was counted at least ten times. V usage is TRBV4-1 and J usage is TRBJ2-7; 9 nucleotides agree with TRBD1. The germline V gene encodes CDR1 MGHRA and CDR2 YSYEKL. Germline trimming cut 1 base from V and 2 bases from J; bases unmatched to any gene: 3. This CDR3 region has 15 residues. The CDR3, as DNA: TGCGCCAGCAGCCAAGGACAGGGGGTCCCCTACGAGCAGTACTTC. Amino acids: CASSQGQGVPYEQYF.

In its sample, this clonotype was seen many times. The V gene is TRBV21-1, the J gene TRBJ2-1; the table's D call, TRBD2, was not checked against the DNA. TRBV21-1 is a recognized pseudogene. The CDR3 sequence is 14 residues long. CDR3 in amino acids: CASSKGGGGDEQFF. The CDR3 region has the DNA TGTGCCAGCAGCAAAGGGGGGGGAGGCGATGAGCAGTTCTTC.

This clonotype was seen a handful of times. The V call is TRBV29-1, the J call TRBJ2-5; D may correspond to TRBD1 or TRBD2 (5 bases each). The CDR3 has 15 amino acids. Germline V lookup: CDR1 SQVTM, CDR2 ANQGSEA. Trimming left V 7 bases short and J 5 bases short, with 23 bases between. In DNA, the CDR3 is TGCAGCGCCCGGGGCTCGACAGAGCTGTGGGAGACCCAGTACTTC. As protein: CSARGSTELWETQYF.

The chain combines TRBV15 with TRBJ2-2; TRBD1 agrees at 9 bases. With 3 bases clipped from V and 2 bases from J, the junction kept 7 bases outside the gene matches. This CDR3 is built from 17 residues. Germline V lookup: CDR1 LNHNV, CDR2 YYDKDF (reference sequence). The chain's CDR3 is CATSRGRTGVNTGELFF. The CDR3 nucleotides are TGTGCCACCAGCAGGGGACGGACAGGGGTTAACACCGGGGAGCTGTTTTTT.

The chain has TRBV5-1 and TRBJ2-1, with TRBD2 as a possible D gene (5 bases). The CDR3 has 12 amino acids. Germline V CDR1 and CDR2: SGHRS, YFSETQ. V was trimmed by 2 bases and J by 11 bases, leaving 11 bases between them. The CDR3 loop is CASSFGGQKQFF. The DNA for the CDR3 is TGCGCCAGCAGCTTCGGCGGGCAAAAGCAGTTCTTC.

This clonotype was detected many times. V gene TRBV7-2 combines with J gene TRBJ2-7, with D uncertain. Trimming took 4 bases from V and 3 from J, leaving 7 bases between them. Germline V gene data show CDR1 as SGHTA and CDR2 as FQGNSA. The CDR3 extends over 12 amino acids. The CDR3 loop reads CASSSQNYEQYF. The CDR3 region has the DNA TGTGCCAGCAGCTCCCAAAACTACGAGCAGTACTTC.

This clonotype turned up a few times. CDR3 loop: CASSEGIHLYGYTF. The CDR3 bases are TGCGCCAGCAGTGAAGGCATCCATCTCTATGGCTACACCTTC. This chain links TRBV10-2 with TRBJ1-2; D unresolved. The germline V gene encodes CDR1 WSHSY and CDR2 SAAADI. V was trimmed by 3 bases and J by 4 bases, leaving 12 bases between them. The CDR3 loop spans 14 amino acids.

This clonotype was counted ten times or more. The rearrangement links TRBV27 to TRBJ2-5; D is unresolved. This CDR3 has 14 residues. The germline V gene encodes CDR1 MNHEY and CDR2 SMNVEV (reference sequence). The V end was cut by 0 bases, the J end by 3 bases, with 8 bases between. CDR3 DNA sequence: TGTGCCAGCAGTTTATCAGGCAGCGAAGAGACCCAGTACTTC. Its translation: CASSLSGSEETQYF.

The CDR3 reads CATSRVARIVTLNTEAFF. The CDR3 nucleotides read TGTGCCACCAGCAGAGTAGCCCGGATCGTGACCCTGAACACTGAAGCTTTCTTT. This chain links TRBV15 with TRBJ1-1; D is undetermined. Germline V gives CDR1 LNHNV, CDR2 YYDKDF (reference sequence). CDR3 size: 18 residues. The V gene lost 1 base and the J gene lost 0 bases, with 18 bases spanning the gap.

This clonotype was seen at least ten times. The chain couples TRBV7-9 to TRBJ2-1; 10 nucleotides agree with TRBD2. This CDR3 comprises 17 residues. The germline V gene has CDR1 SEHNR and CDR2 FQNEAQ (reference sequence). V lost 1 base and J lost 0; bases outside the gene matches: 3. CDR3 protein: CASSLGLAGSSYNEQFF. In nucleotides, the CDR3 is TGTGCCAGCAGCTTAGGACTAGCGGGTAGCTCCTACAATGAGCAGTTCTTC.

This clonotype was recorded many times. The V and J genes are TRBV19 and TRBJ2-1; either TRBD1 or TRBD2 may supply D (5 bases each). The CDR3 is made up of 13 amino acids. The germline CDR1 and CDR2 sequences are LNHDA and SQIVND (reference sequence). Trimming cost V 3 bases and J 4 bases, with 7 bases left between them. Written as DNA, the CDR3 is TGTGCCAGTAGTATGGGGGTATACAATGAGCAGTTCTTC. The encoded protein is CASSMGVYNEQFF.

This clonotype came up many times. In DNA, the CDR3 is TGTGCCAGTAGTATAGGCAGCGGGAGTTACGAGCAGTACTTC. This translates into CASSIGSGSYEQYF. V usage is TRBV19 and J usage is TRBJ2-7, with 8 bases that match TRBD2. V lost 1 base and J lost 4; bases outside the gene matches: 3. The germline gives CDR1 LNHDA, CDR2 SQIVND (reference sequence). The CDR3 has 14 amino acids.